The 28 T cell receptor beta chains listed next were all sequenced from one sample in a study of T-cell reconstitution after alpha-beta-depleted transplantation in children. Unique molecular identifiers tagged the TCRbeta library. TCRdb itself ran the PCR reads through MiXCR, one entry per CDR3 protein. The sample has about a million distinct CDR3 sequences, around 30% seen once. The source was PBMCs, mostly from graft donor cells, collected 360 days after TCRalphabeta/CD19-depleted stem cell transplant. The receptors were sampled from a boy under two years old who had a stem cell transplant for SCID, so the T cells may come from the graft donor.

The V and J genes are TRBV28 and TRBJ2-7; D may correspond to TRBD1 or TRBD2 (5 bases each). The CDR3 sequence is 15 residues long. In germline, CDR1 is MDHEN, CDR2 SYDVKM. With 7 bases removed from V and 11 bases from J, the gap between germline ends came to 27 bases. In nucleotides, the CDR3 is TGTGCCAGCACTCCAAGGGTAAGGGACGGCGCGTATGAGTACTTC. As protein: CASTPRVRDGAYEYF.

There are a few counts of this clonotype. The genes are TRBV5-1 and TRBJ2-1; possibly TRBD2 for D (5 bases). Trimming removed 6 bases from V and 4 bases from J, with 23 bases in between. This CDR3 has 17 amino acids. The germline gives CDR1 SGHRS, CDR2 YFSETQ. The CDR3 sequence is CASKPPLGLGPYNEQFF. DNA for the CDR3: TGCGCCAGCAAACCCCCCCTCGGACTGGGCCCTTACAATGAGCAGTTCTTC.

The chain joins TRBV27 to TRBJ2-5; D is ambiguous. V gave up 1 base and J gave up 2 bases, with 8 bases separating them. CDR1 and CDR2 from the germline V gene are MNHEY and SMNVEV (reference sequence). This CDR3 spans 14 amino acids. CDR3 bases: TGTGCCAGCAGTTTATTCGGCATTCAAGAGACCCAGTACTTC. It yields the protein CASSLFGIQETQYF.

The chain links TRBV7-3 to TRBJ1-3, with D possibly TRBD1 on 6 matching bases. Deletions cut 6 bases from V and 0 bases from J, with 21 bases between. The CDR3 spans 18 residues. Germline V gene data show CDR1 as SGHTA and CDR2 as FQGTGA. Here the CDR3 DNA reads TGTGCCAGCAGTTCGCGGGACATGCTTTTCCCCTCTGGAAACACCATATATTTT. Translation: CASSSRDMLFPSGNTIYF.

The rearrangement joins TRBV20-1 to TRBJ1-2; 7 nucleotides line up with TRBD1. CDR1 is DFQATT, CDR2 SNEGSKA, per germline (reference sequence). This CDR3 spans 14 amino acids. V was pared by 3 bases and J by 4 bases, with 8 bases of the junction left unmatched. The DNA of the CDR3 is TGCAGTGCTAGCAGCGGACAGGTAGTCTATGGCTACACCTTC. It specifies CSASSGQVVYGYTF.

The rearrangement uses TRBV10-3 and TRBJ2-1; D is unclear. Germline lookup yields CDR1 ENHRY and CDR2 SYGVKD. Between the trimmed V and J ends, which lost 5 bases and 3 bases, there was a span of 20 bases. There are 17 residues in the CDR3. The CDR3 nucleotides read TGTGCCATCAGTCCGGTTGGCCCACTCTGGTTCTACAATGAGCAGTTCTTC. Translation gives CAISPVGPLWFYNEQFF.

This clonotype has more than one count but fewer than ten. The chain is built from TRBV27 and TRBJ2-7; 8 nucleotides agree with TRBD1. Unmatched junction bases numbered 14, after V lost 5 bases and J lost 2 bases. CDR3 length: 17 residues. Per germline, CDR1 MNHEY and CDR2 SMNVEV (reference sequence). CDR3 nucleotides: TGTGCCAGCAGTCCCTTAGGGACAGGCAAAGACCCCTACGAGCAGTACTTC. Encoded protein: CASSPLGTGKDPYEQYF.

With regard to this clonotype: One end of the junction fails to match germline, which may point to a read error. This rearrangement joins TRBV2 to TRBJ2-2, with 7 bases lining up with TRBD2. Germline V gene sequence: CDR1 SNHLY, CDR2 FYNNEI. This CDR3 region has 16 residues. The CDR3 region has the DNA TGTGCCAGCAGTGAAGCGCTTATCGGAACGTCCCGGGAGGTGTTTTTT. Its protein is CASSEALIGTSREVFF.

This clonotype was recorded many times. The chain joins TRBV25-1 to TRBJ2-5; D is possibly TRBD1 or TRBD2 (5 bases each). Germline CDR1 is MGHDK and CDR2 is SYGVNS. The CDR3 consists of 14 residues. Trimming took 5 bases from V and 5 from J, leaving 15 bases between them. The CDR3 DNA sequence: TGTGCCAGCAGTCCCGGGACCCCCGTGGAGACCCAGTACTTC. Translated: CASSPGTPVETQYF.

This clonotype was seen more than once but under ten times. The J gene is TRBJ2-7, the V gene TRBV5-6; 9 nucleotides line up with TRBD1. V trimming: 2 bases; J trimming: 6 bases; junction bases outside the gene matches: 6. The CDR3 spans 14 residues. CDR1 and CDR2 (germline): SGHDT, YYEEEE. The CDR3 bases are TGTGCCAGCAGCTTAATCGGACAGGGGTTCGAGCAGTACTTC. Its protein product is CASSLIGQGFEQYF.

This chain links TRBV20-1 with TRBJ2-7; D is ambiguous. Trimming removed 1 base from V and 7 bases from J, with 11 bases in between. The CDR3 runs to 12 residues. Germline V gene lookup returns CDR1 DFQATT and CDR2 SNEGSKA (reference sequence). CDR3: CSARVGTQEQYF. The CDR3 bases are TGCAGTGCTAGAGTGGGAACGCAAGAGCAGTACTTC.

The genes are TRBV15 and TRBJ2-1, with 7 bases fitting TRBD2. The CDR3 has 17 amino acids. Trimming cost V 0 bases and J 5 bases; bases outside gene matches: 10. Per the germline V gene, CDR1 is LNHNV and CDR2 is YYDKDF (reference sequence). DNA of the CDR3: TGTGCCACCAGCAGAGATACCGGGGGGAGGGCTCACAATGAGCAGTTCTTC. This translates into CATSRDTGGRAHNEQFF. Full variable domain (rest looked up from reference TRBV15 and TRBJ2-1): DAMVIQNPRYQVTQFGKPVTLSCSQTLNHNVMYWYQQKSSQAPKLLFHYYDKDFNNEADTPDNFQSRRPNTSFCFLDIRSPGLGDTAMYLCATSRDTGGRAHNEQFFGPGTRLTVL.

The chain combines TRBV20-1 with TRBJ2-1; possibly TRBD1 for D (6 bases). The CDR3 runs 11 residues. Germline V gene data show CDR1 as DFQATT and CDR2 as SNEGSKA (reference sequence). The CDR3 protein is CAGDTYNEQFF. The CDR3 region has the DNA TGCGCAGGGGATACCTACAATGAGCAGTTCTTC.

There are a few counts of this clonotype. The J gene is TRBJ1-2, the V gene TRBV15, with D possibly TRBD1 on 5 matching bases. The CDR3 has 14 residues. The V and J ends lost 1 base and 7 bases respectively, with 13 bases between them. CDR1 is LNHNV, CDR2 YYDKDF, per germline (reference sequence). The CDR3 reads CATSRVAGRPGYTF. CDR3 DNA: TGTGCCACCAGCAGAGTTGCAGGGAGGCCTGGCTACACCTTC.

V and J are TRBV4-2 and TRBJ2-3; TRBD2 agrees at 8 bases. Per germline, CDR1 LGHNA and CDR2 YNFKEQ. This CDR3 is 16 amino acids long. J gave up 6 bases and V 0 bases, and 8 bases lay outside the gene matches. CDR3 sequence reads: CASSQDGTGGPDTQYF. The CDR3 bases are TGTGCCAGCAGCCAAGACGGAACGGGGGGGCCTGATACGCAGTATTTT.

This clonotype was found a few times. The V call is TRBV5-1, the J call TRBJ1-6; no clear D. This CDR3 comprises 17 residues. Germline V gives CDR1 SGHRS, CDR2 YFSETQ. V was pared by 0 bases and J by 0 bases, with 10 bases between. CDR3 sequence: CASSLGVSFSYNSPLHF. The CDR3 DNA reads TGCGCCAGCAGCTTGGGAGTCAGCTTCTCCTATAATTCACCCCTCCACTTT.

The CDR3 sequence is CSLGGPYEQYF. As DNA, the CDR3 is TGCAGTCTCGGGGGCCCCTACGAGCAGTACTTC. The J gene is TRBJ2-7, the V gene TRBV20-1; the D gene could be TRBD1 or TRBD2 (6 bases each). Germline CDR1 is DFQATT and CDR2 is SNEGSKA (reference sequence). With 8 bases removed from V and 2 bases from J, the gap between germline ends came to 10 bases. The CDR3 has 11 amino acids.

The rearrangement links TRBV12-3 or TRBV12-4 to TRBJ2-1, with 9 bases aligning to TRBD2. V shed 3 bases, J shed 8 bases, and the junction held 11 bases outside the gene matches. The CDR3 covers 16 residues. The CDR3 coding sequence is TGTGCCAGCAGTTTTCGAGGGCGGGGGGGCATCGATGAGCAGTTCTTC. This codes for CASSFRGRGGIDEQFF.

This clonotype was found a few times. The chain couples TRBV28 to TRBJ2-6; the match to TRBD2 covers 11 bases. Trimming cost V 8 bases and J 1 base; bases outside gene matches: 1. CDR3 length: 15 amino acids. Per germline, CDR1 MDHEN and CDR2 SYDVKM. The chain's CDR3 is CASRTSGSGANVLTF. The CDR3 bases are TGTGCCAGCCGGACTAGCGGGTCTGGGGCCAACGTCCTGACTTTC.

The chain couples TRBV7-3 to TRBJ2-1, with 8 bases aligning to TRBD2. V dropped 1 base and J dropped 6; count of bases not matched to a gene: 5. The CDR3 sequence is 15 residues long. Germline V gene sequence: CDR1 SGHTA, CDR2 FQGTGA. The CDR3 region has the DNA TGTGCCAGCAGCTTAAGCAGCGGGGGAGGCAATGAGCAGTTCTTC. It is translated as CASSLSSGGGNEQFF. The full variable domain, in which reference TRBV7-3 and TRBJ2-1 provide the parts outside the CDR3, is GAGVSQTPSNKVTEKGKYVELRCDPISGHTALYWYRQSLGQGPEFLIYFQGTGAADDSGLPNDRFFAVRPEGSVSTLKIQRTERGDSAVYLCASSLSSGGGNEQFFGPGTRLTVL.

The chain carries TRBV9 and TRBJ1-1; D remains unclear. The CDR3 is made up of 13 amino acids. Germline V CDR1 and CDR2: SGDLS, YYNGEE. The V and J ends lost 0 bases and 6 bases respectively, with 9 bases between them. Here the CDR3 reads CASSVVAGAEAFF. The DNA for the CDR3 is TGTGCCAGCAGCGTAGTAGCGGGCGCTGAAGCTTTCTTT.

This chain links TRBV5-1 with TRBJ2-7; 8 bases fit TRBD2. V shed 4 bases, J shed 3 bases, and the junction held 6 bases outside the gene matches. The CDR3 is 14 amino acids. The germline V gene has CDR1 SGHRS and CDR2 YFSETQ. CDR3 region: CASSVGRGGYEQYF. In DNA, the CDR3 is TGCGCCAGCAGCGTGGGACGGGGGGGCTACGAGCAGTACTTC.

This clonotype came up a few times. The gene calls are TRBV25-1 and TRBJ2-1; D perhaps matches TRBD2 (5 bases). Deletions cut 3 bases from V and 8 bases from J, with 20 bases between. Germline V gives CDR1 MGHDK, CDR2 SYGVNS. The CDR3 spans 16 residues. Written as DNA, the CDR3 is TGTGCCAGCAGTGATCCCTCCGGACTGGCGAGCGATGAGCAGTTCTTC. Amino acids: CASSDPSGLASDEQFF.

The rearrangement joins TRBV12-3 or TRBV12-4 to TRBJ2-5; D gene unclear. This CDR3 region has 15 residues. V gave up 7 bases and J gave up 5 bases, with 20 bases separating them. The CDR3 nucleotides read TGTGCCAGCACCGCCGGAGCTTGGGTTGGGGAGACCCAGTACTTC. Amino acid sequence: CASTAGAWVGETQYF.

This clonotype has only a few counts. The chain carries TRBV6-1 and TRBJ1-1, with a possible D match to TRBD1 (5 bases). Between the trimmed V and J ends, which lost 6 bases and 2 bases, there was a span of 22 bases. Germline V gene lookup returns CDR1 MNHNS and CDR2 SASEGT. The CDR3 sequence is 17 residues long. CDR3 residues: CASSPHPGGWDNTEAFF. The CDR3 DNA follows: TGTGCCAGCAGCCCCCACCCTGGGGGTTGGGATAACACTGAAGCTTTCTTT.

This clonotype was seen a few times. This sequence joins TRBV24-1 and TRBJ2-3, with TRBD1 identical over 9 bases. CDR3 size: 16 residues. Germline V gene data show CDR1 as KGHDR and CDR2 as SFDVKD. V dropped 7 bases and J dropped 1; count of bases not matched to a gene: 8. The CDR3 DNA is TGTGCCACCAGAGGGCCGGGACAGGGAGGCACAGATACGCAGTATTTT. This translates into CATRGPGQGGTDTQYF.

The V call is TRBV30, the J call TRBJ2-1; 8 positions match TRBD2. J lost 5 bases, V lost 3 bases, and 6 bases had no gene match. The CDR3 sequence is 14 residues long. CDR1 is GTSNPN and CDR2 is SVGIG in the germline V gene (reference sequence). The CDR3 is CAWRSGGPNNEQFF. CDR3 coding DNA: TGTGCCTGGAGAAGCGGGGGACCAAACAATGAGCAGTTCTTC.

This clonotype has only a few counts. The chain is built from TRBV18 and TRBJ1-1; 7 nucleotides line up with TRBD1. Germline V gives CDR1 KGHSH, CDR2 LQKENI. The CDR3 loop spans 14 amino acids. V lost 4 bases to trimming and J lost 3 bases; unmatched junction nucleotides: 5. CDR3 protein: CASSRQGPYTEAFF. CDR3 DNA: TGTGCCAGCTCACGACAGGGCCCCTACACTGAAGCTTTCTTT.